Each of the 4 T cell receptor beta chains below was sequenced from the same sample in a study of T cells in Graves' hyperthyroidism and ophthalmopathy. Template material for amplifying TCR beta CDR3 regions consisted of RNA transcripts. First-round RT-PCR targeting the TCR CDR3 was performed with the HTBI primer set. Each CDR3 protein is one row after TCRdb ran MiXCR on the multiplex PCR reads. The table records 250,000 to 300,000 distinct CDR3 sequences, about 14% of them present only once. Source material: blood. Receptors originate from a woman between 35 and 50 years old with Graves' hyperthyroidism that later progressed to Graves' ophthalmopathy.

J is TRBJ2-1 and V is TRBV7-9; D is uncertain. Trimming took off 5 bases at V and 4 bases at J, with 15 bases between the two ends. The germline V gene has CDR1 SEHNR and CDR2 FQNEAQ (reference sequence). There are 15 residues in the CDR3. The CDR3 DNA is TGTGCCAGCAGCCCAGTTTTGGCGGTATACAATGAGCAGTTCTTC. Protein: CASSPVLAVYNEQFF.

The V call is TRBV5-1, the J call TRBJ1-1; D unresolved. Trimming shortened V by 1 base and J by 7 bases, and 14 bases separated the two germline ends. The CDR3 extends over 14 amino acids. Looked up from germline, CDR1 is SGHRS and CDR2 is YFSETQ. CDR3 in DNA: TGCGCCAGCAGCTTGACTAAGCCCTCAGATGAAGCTTTCTTT. Translation: CASSLTKPSDEAFF. Full variable domain (remainder filled in from reference TRBV5-1 and TRBJ1-1): KAGVTQTPRYLIKTRGQQVTLSCSPISGHRSVSWYQQTPGQGLQFLFEYFSETQRNKGNFPGRFSGRQFSNSRSEMNVSTLELGDSALYLCASSLTKPSDEAFFGQGTRLTVV.

The sample holds a few counts of this clonotype. The V gene is TRBV4-1, the J gene TRBJ2-3, with TRBD1 matching over 8 bases. The junction had 2 bases not matched to a gene; V was cut back by 2 bases and J by 1 base. Germline values: CDR1 MGHRA, CDR2 YSYEKL. The CDR3 sequence is 15 residues long. The CDR3 reads CASSQQGAGTDTQYF. The CDR3 DNA follows: TGCGCCAGCAGCCAACAGGGGGCAGGCACAGATACGCAGTATTTT.

The CDR3 coding sequence is TGCAGCGTTCAGACTAGCGATTACAATGAGCAGTTCTTC. Its protein is CSVQTSDYNEQFF. V and J are TRBV29-1 and TRBJ2-1; TRBD2 aligns across 8 bases. From germline, CDR1 is SQVTM and CDR2 ANQGSEA. V was pared by 5 bases and J by 4 bases, with 4 bases of the junction left unmatched. The length of the CDR3 is 13 residues.